The rows below give T cell receptor beta chains drawn from one sample of a study of T cell changes during pregnancy in multiple sclerosis. The table came from immunoSEQ multiplex PCR; TCRdb's copy has only in-frame clones and leaves some out. The table includes about 75,000 clones, just over 90% detected once. The sequencing used CD4+ T cells from peripheral blood mononuclear cells, collected before pregnancy. The origin of the receptors is a female donor with multiple sclerosis, enrolled in a pregnancy study. Both conserved end residues are part of each CDR3. The D gene is left open where the match is weak. Where a row states a size, it is once, few, many or the class of an expanded clone; other rows omit it.

TRBJ1-5,.,.,TRBV5-6,CASSLGAQPQHF,TGTGCCAGCAGCTTGGGGGCTCAGCCCCAGCATTTT
TRBJ2-1,.,TRBD1,TRBV7-9,CASSQGGTGGREQFF,TGTGCCAGCAGCCAAGGAGGGACAGGGGGCCGTGAGCAGTTCTTC
TRBJ2-5,.,TRBD1,TRBV5-8,CASSLAIGQVEETQYF,TGTGCCAGCAGCTTGGCTATCGGACAGGTTGAAGAGACCCAGTACTTC
TRBJ2-7,.,.,TRBV1,CTSSQITLGLAGHTGGYEQYF,TGCACCAGCAGCCAAATTACCTTGGGACTAGCAGGTCATACGGGGGGATACGAGCAGTACTTC
TRBJ2-7,.,TRBD2,TRBV7-9,CASNRLAGGRTFSEQYF,TGTGCCAGCAACCGTCTAGCGGGAGGCCGCACCTTCAGCGAGCAGTACTTC
TRBJ2-6,.,.,TRBV29-1,CSVDGRSGANVLTF,TGCAGCGTTGATGGGCGCTCTGGGGCCAACGTCCTGACTTTC
TRBJ1-2,once,.,TRBV6-6,CASSRTGGYGYTF,TGTGCCAGCAGCCGTACGGGGGGTTATGGCTACACCTTC
TRBJ2-7,.,.,TRBV28,CASIPRQGQVDEQYF,TGTGCCAGCATCCCTCGCCAGGGCCAAGTCGACGAGCAGTACTTC
TRBJ2-7,few,TRBD2,TRBV7-2,CASSRLAVQGNYEQYF,TGTGCCAGCAGCCGACTAGCGGTGCAGGGGAACTACGAGCAGTACTTC
TRBJ1-6,once,TRBD1,TRBV28,CASSLWTGGVNSPLHF,TGTGCCAGCAGTTTGTGGACAGGGGGTGTTAATTCACCCCTCCACTTT
TRBJ1-5,.,.,TRBV6-1,CASSESGSPRQHF,TGTGCCAGCAGTGAGTCAGGGTCCCCGCGGCAGCATTTT